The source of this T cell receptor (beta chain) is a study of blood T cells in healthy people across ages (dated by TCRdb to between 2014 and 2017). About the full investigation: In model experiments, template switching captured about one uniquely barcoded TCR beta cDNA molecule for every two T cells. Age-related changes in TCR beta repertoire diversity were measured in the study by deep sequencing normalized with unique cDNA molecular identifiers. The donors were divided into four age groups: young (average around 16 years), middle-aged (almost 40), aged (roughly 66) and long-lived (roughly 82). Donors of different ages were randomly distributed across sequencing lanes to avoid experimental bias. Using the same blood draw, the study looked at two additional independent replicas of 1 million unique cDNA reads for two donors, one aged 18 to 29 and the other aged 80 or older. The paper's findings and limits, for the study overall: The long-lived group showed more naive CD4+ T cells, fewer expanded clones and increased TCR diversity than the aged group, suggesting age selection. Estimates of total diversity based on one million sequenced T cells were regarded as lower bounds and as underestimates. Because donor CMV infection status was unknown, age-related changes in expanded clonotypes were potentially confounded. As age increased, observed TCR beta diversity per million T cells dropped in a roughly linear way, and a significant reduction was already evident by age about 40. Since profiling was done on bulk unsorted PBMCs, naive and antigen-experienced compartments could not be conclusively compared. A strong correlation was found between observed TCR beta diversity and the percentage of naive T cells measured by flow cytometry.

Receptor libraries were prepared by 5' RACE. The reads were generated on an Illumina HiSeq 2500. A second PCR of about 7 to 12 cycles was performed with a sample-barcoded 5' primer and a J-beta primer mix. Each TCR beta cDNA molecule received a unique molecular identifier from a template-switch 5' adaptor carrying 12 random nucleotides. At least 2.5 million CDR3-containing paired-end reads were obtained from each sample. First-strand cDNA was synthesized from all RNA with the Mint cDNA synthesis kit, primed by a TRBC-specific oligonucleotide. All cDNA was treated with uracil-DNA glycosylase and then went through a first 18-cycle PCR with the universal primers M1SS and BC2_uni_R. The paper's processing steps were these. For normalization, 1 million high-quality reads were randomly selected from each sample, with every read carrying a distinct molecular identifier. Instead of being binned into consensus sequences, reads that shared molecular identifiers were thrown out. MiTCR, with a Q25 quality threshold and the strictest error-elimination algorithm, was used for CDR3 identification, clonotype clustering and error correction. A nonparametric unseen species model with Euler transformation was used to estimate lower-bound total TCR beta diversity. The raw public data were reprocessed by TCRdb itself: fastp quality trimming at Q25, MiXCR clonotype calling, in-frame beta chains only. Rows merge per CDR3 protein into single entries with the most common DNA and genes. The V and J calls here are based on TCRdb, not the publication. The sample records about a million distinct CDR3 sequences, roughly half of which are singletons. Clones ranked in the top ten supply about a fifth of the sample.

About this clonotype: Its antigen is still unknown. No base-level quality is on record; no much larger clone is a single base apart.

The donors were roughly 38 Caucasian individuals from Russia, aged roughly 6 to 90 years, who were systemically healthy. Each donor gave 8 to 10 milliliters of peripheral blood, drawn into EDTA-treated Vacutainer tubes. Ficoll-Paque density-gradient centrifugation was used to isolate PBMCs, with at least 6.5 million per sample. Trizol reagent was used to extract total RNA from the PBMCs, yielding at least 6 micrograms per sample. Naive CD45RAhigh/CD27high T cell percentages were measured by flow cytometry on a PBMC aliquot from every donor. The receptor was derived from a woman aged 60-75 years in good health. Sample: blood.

The DNA sequence is as follows: TGCAGTGCTAGAATAAGCGGGAGGAGCACCGGGGAGCTGTTTTTT. Protein translation: CSARISGRSTGELFF. The chain is made from TRBV20-1 and TRBJ2-2; TRBD2 aligns with 9 central bases. From cysteine to phenylalanine, the CDR3 is 15 amino acids long. The only DNA kept is the CDR3, 45 bases in frame from the first base. CDR1 and CDR2, per the germline V gene (reference sequence), are DFQATT and SNEGSKA. Trimming leaves V shorter by 2 bases and J shorter by 4 bases, with the junction holding 5 bases beyond the gene matches.